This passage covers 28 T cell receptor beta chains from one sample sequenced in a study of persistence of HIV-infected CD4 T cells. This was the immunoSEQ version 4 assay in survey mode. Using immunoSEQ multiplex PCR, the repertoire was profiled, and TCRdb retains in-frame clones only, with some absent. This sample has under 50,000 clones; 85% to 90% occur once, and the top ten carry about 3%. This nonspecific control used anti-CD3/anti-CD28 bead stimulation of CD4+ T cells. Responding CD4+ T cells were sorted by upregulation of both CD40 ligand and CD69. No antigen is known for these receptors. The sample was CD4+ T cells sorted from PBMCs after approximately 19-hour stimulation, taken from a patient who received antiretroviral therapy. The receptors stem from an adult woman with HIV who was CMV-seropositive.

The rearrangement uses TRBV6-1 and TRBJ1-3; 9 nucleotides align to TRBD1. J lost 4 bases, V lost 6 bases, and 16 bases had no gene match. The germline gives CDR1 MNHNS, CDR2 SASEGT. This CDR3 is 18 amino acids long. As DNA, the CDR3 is TGTGCCAGCAGAGAAATTAACAGGGGGCTTAACCCGGGAAACACCATATATTTT. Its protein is CASREINRGLNPGNTIYF.

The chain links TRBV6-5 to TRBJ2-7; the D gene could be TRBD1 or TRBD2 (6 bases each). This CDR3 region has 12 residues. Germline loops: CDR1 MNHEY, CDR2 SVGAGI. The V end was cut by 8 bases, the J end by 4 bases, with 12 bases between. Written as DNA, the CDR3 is TGTGCCAGCGGGGGGCGCAGTTACGAGCAGTACTTC. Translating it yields CASGGRSYEQYF.

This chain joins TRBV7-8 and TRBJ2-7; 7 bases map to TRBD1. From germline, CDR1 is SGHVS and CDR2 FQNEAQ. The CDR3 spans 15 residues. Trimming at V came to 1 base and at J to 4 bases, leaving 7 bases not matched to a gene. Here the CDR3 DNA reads TGTGCCAGCAGCTTAGATAGGGGGCGCGAATACGAGCAGTACTTC. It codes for CASSLDRGREYEQYF. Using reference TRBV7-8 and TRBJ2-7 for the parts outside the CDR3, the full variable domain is GAGVSQSPRYKVAKRGQDVALRCDPISGHVSLFWYQQALGQGPEFLTYFQNEAQLDKSGLPSDRFFAERPEGSVSTLKIQRTQQEDSAVYLCASSLDRGREYEQYFGPGTRLTVT.

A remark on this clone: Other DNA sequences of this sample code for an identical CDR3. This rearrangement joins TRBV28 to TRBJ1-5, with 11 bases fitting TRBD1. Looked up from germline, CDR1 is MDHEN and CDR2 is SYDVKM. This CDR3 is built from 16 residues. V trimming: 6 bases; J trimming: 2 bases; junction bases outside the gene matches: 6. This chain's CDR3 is CASRHPGQGGNQPQHF. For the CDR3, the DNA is TGTGCCAGCAGACATCCGGGACAGGGGGGCAATCAGCCCCAGCATTTT.

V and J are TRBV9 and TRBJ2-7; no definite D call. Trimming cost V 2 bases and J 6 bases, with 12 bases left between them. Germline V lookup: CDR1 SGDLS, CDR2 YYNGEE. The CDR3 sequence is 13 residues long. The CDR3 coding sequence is TGTGCCAGCAGCGTTTTCCTTTCGGGCGAGCAGTACTTC. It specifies CASSVFLSGEQYF. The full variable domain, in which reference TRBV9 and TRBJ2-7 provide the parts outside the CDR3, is DSGVTQTPKHLITATGQRVTLRCSPRSGDLSVYWYQQSLDQGLQFLIQYYNGEERAKGNILERFSAQQFPDLHSELNLSSLELGDSALYFCASSVFLSGEQYFGPGTRLTVT.

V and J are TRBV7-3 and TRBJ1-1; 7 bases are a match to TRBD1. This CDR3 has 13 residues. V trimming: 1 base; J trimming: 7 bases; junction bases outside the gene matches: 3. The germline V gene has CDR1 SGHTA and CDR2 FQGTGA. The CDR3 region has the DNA TGTGCCAGCAGCTTAAAGCGACAGGGTGAAGCTTTCTTT. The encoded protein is CASSLKRQGEAFF.

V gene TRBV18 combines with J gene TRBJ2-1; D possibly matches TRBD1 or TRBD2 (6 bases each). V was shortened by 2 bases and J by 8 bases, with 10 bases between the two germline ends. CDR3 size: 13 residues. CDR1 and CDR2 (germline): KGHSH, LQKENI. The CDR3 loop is CASSPNRGDEQFF. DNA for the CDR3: TGTGCCAGCTCACCAAATAGGGGGGATGAGCAGTTCTTC.

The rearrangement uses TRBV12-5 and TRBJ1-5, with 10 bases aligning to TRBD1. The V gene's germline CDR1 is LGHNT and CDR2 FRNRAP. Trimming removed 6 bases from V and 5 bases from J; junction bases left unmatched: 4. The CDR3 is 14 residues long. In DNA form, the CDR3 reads TGTGCTAGTGGGAAGGACAGGGGGTATCAGCCCCAGCATTTT. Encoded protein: CASGKDRGYQPQHF.

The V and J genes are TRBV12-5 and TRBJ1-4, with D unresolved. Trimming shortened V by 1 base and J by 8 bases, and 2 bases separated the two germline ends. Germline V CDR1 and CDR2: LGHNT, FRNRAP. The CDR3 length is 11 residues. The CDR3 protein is CASGLEEKLFF. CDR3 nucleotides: TGTGCTAGTGGTTTGGAGGAAAAACTGTTTTTT. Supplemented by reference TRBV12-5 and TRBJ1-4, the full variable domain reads DARVTQTPRHKVTEMGQEVTMRCQPILGHNTVFWYRQTMMQGLELLAYFRNRAPLDDSGMPKDRFSAEMPDATLATLKIQPSEPRDSAVYFCASGLEEKLFFGSGTQLSVL.

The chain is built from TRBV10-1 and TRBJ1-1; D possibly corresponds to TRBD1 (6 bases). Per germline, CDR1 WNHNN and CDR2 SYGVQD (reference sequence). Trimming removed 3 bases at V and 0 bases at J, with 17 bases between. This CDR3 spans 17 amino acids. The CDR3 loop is CASSESRDTPLNTEAFF. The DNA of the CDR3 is TGCGCCAGCAGTGAAAGCCGGGACACTCCTTTGAACACTGAAGCTTTCTTT.

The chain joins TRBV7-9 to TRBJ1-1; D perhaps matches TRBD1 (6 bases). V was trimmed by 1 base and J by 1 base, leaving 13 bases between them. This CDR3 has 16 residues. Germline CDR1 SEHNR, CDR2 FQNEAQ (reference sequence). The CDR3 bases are TGTGCCAGCAGCTTAGGGGGCCAACAGGGGAACACTGAAGCTTTCTTT. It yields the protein CASSLGGQQGNTEAFF.

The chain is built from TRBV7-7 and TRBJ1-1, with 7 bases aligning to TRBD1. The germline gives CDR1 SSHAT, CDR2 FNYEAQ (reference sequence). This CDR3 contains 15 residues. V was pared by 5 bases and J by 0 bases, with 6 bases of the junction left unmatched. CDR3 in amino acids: CASSRGTAVNTEAFF. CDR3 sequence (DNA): TGTGCCAGCAGCCGCGGGACAGCGGTGAACACTGAAGCTTTCTTT.

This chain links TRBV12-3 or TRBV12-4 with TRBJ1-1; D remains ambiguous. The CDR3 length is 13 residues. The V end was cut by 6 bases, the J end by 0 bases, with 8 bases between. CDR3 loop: CASRREMNTEAFF. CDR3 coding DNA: TGTGCCAGCAGAAGAGAGATGAACACTGAAGCTTTCTTT.

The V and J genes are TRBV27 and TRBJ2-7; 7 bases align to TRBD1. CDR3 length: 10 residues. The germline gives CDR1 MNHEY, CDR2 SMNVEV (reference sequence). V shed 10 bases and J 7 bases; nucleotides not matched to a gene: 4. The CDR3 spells CATPTGEQYF. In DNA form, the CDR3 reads TGTGCCACCCCGACAGGGGAGCAGTACTTC.

The CDR3 is CASSGTSGYEQYF. The CDR3 region has the DNA TGTGCCAGCTCAGGAACTAGCGGGTACGAGCAGTACTTC. V usage is TRBV18 and J usage is TRBJ2-7; 9 nucleotides line up with TRBD2. The V gene's germline CDR1 is KGHSH and CDR2 LQKENI. The CDR3 totals 13 residues. Germline trimming cut 5 bases from V and 4 bases from J; bases unmatched to any gene: 3.

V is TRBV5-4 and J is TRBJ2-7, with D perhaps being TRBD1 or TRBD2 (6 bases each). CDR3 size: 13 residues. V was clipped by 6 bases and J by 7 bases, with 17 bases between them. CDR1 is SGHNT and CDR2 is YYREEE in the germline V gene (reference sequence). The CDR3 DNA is TGTGCCAGCACCCCTCCAGGAGGGGGGGAGCAGTACTTC. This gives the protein CASTPPGGGEQYF. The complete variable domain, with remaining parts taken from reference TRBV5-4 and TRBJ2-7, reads ETGVTQSPTHLIKTRGQQVTLRCSSQSGHNTVSWYQQALGQGPQFIFQYYREEENGRGNFPPRFSGLQFPNYSSELNVNALELDDSALYLCASTPPGGGEQYFGPGTRLTVT.

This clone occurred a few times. The CDR3 DNA is TGTGCCAGCAGCGGAGGCCCTAATTCACCCCTCCACTTT. Translating it yields CASSGGPNSPLHF. The rearrangement uses TRBV2 and TRBJ1-6; D remains ambiguous. Germline CDR1 is SNHLY and CDR2 is FYNNEI. This CDR3 is 13 amino acids long. V lost 6 bases and J lost 6, with 9 bases in between.

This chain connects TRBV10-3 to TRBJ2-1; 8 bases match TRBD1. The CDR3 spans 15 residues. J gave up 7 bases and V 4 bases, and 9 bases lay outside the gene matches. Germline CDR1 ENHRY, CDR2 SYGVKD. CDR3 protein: CAISAGQGGYNEQFF. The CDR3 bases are TGTGCCATCAGTGCCGGACAGGGTGGGTATAATGAGCAGTTCTTC.

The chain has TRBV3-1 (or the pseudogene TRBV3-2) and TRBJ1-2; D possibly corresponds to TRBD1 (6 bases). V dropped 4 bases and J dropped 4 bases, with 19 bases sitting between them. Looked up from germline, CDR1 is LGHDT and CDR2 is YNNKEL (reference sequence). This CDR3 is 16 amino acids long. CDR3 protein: CASSLTCPGQVYGYTF. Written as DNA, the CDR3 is TGTGCCAGCAGCCTCACCTGTCCGGGACAAGTCTATGGCTACACCTTC.

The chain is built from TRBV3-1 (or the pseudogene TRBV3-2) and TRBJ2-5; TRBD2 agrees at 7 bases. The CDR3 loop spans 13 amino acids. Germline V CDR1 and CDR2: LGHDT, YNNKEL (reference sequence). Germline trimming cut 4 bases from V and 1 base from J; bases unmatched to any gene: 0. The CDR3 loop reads CASSRGGQETQYF. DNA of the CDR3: TGTGCCAGCAGCCGGGGGGGCCAAGAGACCCAGTACTTC.

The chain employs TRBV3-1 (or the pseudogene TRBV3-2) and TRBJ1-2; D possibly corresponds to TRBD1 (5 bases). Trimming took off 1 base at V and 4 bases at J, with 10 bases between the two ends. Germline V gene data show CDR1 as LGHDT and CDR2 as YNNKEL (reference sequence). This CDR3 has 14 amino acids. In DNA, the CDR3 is TGTGCCAGCAGCCAAGGGGGGGACGGCTATGGCTACACCTTC. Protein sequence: CASSQGGDGYGYTF.

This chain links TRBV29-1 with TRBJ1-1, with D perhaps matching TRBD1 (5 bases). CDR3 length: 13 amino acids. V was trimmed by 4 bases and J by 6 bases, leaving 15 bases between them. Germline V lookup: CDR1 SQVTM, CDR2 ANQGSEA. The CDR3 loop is CSVAPRGISEAFF. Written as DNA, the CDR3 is TGCAGCGTTGCCCCCCGGGGGATTTCTGAAGCTTTCTTT.

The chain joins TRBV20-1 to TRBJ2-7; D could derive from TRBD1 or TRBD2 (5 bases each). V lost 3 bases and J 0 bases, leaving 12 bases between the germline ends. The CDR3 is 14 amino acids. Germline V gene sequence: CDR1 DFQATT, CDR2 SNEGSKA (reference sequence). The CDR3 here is CSASRGRSSYEQYF. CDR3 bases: TGCAGTGCTAGTAGGGGACGGAGCTCCTACGAGCAGTACTTC.

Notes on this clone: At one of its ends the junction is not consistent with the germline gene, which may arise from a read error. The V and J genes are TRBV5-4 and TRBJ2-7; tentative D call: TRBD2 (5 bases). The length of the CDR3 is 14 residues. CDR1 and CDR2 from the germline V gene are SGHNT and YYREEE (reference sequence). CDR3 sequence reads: CASSQPSAGPEPDF. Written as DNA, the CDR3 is TGTGCCAGCAGCCAACCGTCGGCGGGCCCCGAACCGGACTTC.

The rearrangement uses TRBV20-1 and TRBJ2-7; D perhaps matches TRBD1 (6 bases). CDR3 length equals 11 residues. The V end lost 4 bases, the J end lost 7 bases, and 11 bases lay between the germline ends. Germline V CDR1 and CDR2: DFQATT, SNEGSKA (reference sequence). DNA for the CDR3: TGCAGTGCTATAGACAGGTTGGAGCAGTACTTC. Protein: CSAIDRLEQYF.

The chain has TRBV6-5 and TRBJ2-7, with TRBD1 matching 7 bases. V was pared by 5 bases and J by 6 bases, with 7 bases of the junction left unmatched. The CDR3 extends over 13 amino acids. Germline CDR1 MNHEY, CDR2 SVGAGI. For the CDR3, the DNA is TGTGCCAGCAGTCCCCGGACAGGTATCGAGCAGTACTTC. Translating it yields CASSPRTGIEQYF.

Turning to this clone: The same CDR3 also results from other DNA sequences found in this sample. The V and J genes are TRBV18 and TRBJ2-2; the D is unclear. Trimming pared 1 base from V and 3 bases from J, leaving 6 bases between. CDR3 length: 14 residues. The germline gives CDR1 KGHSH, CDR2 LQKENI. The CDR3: CASSPQGYTGELFF. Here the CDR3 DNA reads TGTGCCAGCTCACCACAGGGATACACCGGGGAGCTGTTTTTT.

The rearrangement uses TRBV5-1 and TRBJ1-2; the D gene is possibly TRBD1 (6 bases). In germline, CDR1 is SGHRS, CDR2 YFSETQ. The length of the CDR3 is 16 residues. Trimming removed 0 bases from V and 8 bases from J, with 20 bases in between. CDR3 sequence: CASSLATQGGSGGYTF. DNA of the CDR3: TGCGCCAGCAGCTTGGCCACACAGGGTGGTTCGGGAGGCTACACCTTC.